The 20 T cell receptor beta chains given below trace back to one sample, sequenced in a study of T cell responses to AZD1222 COVID-19 vaccine. Clones were sequenced by immunoSEQ multiplex PCR, and TCRdb holds only the in-frame ones, with some missing. The data contain about 180,000 clones, 90% to 95% of them singletons. Sequencing was performed on peripheral blood, taken on day 0 of AZD1222 vaccination. The receptors stem from an adult in good health.

The rearrangement uses TRBV18 and TRBJ2-5; the D is unclear. Germline V gene data show CDR1 as KGHSH and CDR2 as LQKENI. Trimming removed 3 bases from V and 5 bases from J, with 10 bases in between. The CDR3 has 13 residues. CDR3 sequence (DNA): TGTGCCAGCTCACCCATTCTGGGCGAGACCCAGTACTTC. This translates into CASSPILGETQYF.

V usage is TRBV11-2 and J usage is TRBJ1-4, with 8 bases matching TRBD1. Trimming took 4 bases from V and 5 from J; bases not matched to a gene: 3. CDR1 and CDR2 (germline): SGHAT, FQNNGV. The CDR3 sequence is 14 residues long. CDR3 protein: CASSSRTGNEKLFF. The DNA for the CDR3 is TGTGCCAGCAGCTCCAGGACAGGGAATGAAAAACTGTTTTTT.

This clone turned up a few times. J is TRBJ2-7 and V is TRBV10-1; D possibly uses TRBD1 or TRBD2 (5 bases each). This CDR3 comprises 13 residues. V was trimmed by 5 bases and J by 0 bases, leaving 8 bases between them. The V gene's germline CDR1 is WNHNN and CDR2 SYGVQD (reference sequence). The CDR3 sequence is CASSRGSSYEQYF. DNA of the CDR3: TGCGCCAGCAGTCGGGGCAGCTCCTACGAGCAGTACTTC.

V usage is TRBV6-5 and J usage is TRBJ1-2; tentative D call: TRBD1 (5 bases). This CDR3 comprises 14 residues. Germline assignment: CDR1 MNHEY and CDR2 SVGAGI. Deletions cut 6 bases from V and 4 bases from J, with 15 bases between. The CDR3 sequence: CASSITGGTYGYTF. The CDR3 DNA reads TGTGCCAGCAGCATAACCGGGGGGACCTATGGCTACACCTTC.

This chain joins TRBV5-6 and TRBJ1-3; D not resolved. Per the germline V gene, CDR1 is SGHDT and CDR2 is YYEEEE. The CDR3 runs to 14 residues. Deletions cut 0 bases from V and 0 bases from J, with 4 bases between. The chain's CDR3 is CASSLADSGNTIYF. CDR3 DNA: TGTGCCAGCAGCTTGGCGGACTCTGGAAACACCATATATTTT.

This clone was detected only a few times. The CDR3 here is CASSLEGGKTEAFF. CDR3 nucleotide sequence: TGTGCCAGCAGCTTGGAGGGGGGTAAGACTGAAGCTTTCTTT. The chain joins TRBV5-4 to TRBJ1-1, with a tentative D call TRBD1 (6 bases). Trimming stripped 0 bases from V and 5 bases from J, with 11 bases between. The CDR3 is 14 residues long. CDR1 SGHNT and CDR2 YYREEE come from the germline V gene (reference sequence).

As DNA, the CDR3 is TGTGCCAGCAGACAAGGGGGGGGTCAGCCCCAGCATTTT. It yields the protein CASRQGGGQPQHF. The rearrangement links TRBV12-3 or TRBV12-4 to TRBJ1-5; a possible D gene is TRBD1 (6 bases). The germline V and J ends were trimmed by 6 bases and 6 bases, with 12 bases remaining between them. The CDR3 has 13 residues.

This rearrangement joins TRBV12-3 or TRBV12-4 to TRBJ2-7, with unresolved D. This CDR3 contains 13 residues. V dropped 3 bases and J dropped 4 bases, with 10 bases sitting between them. Written as DNA, the CDR3 is TGTGCCAGCAGTTTCGGACGTAGGTACGAGCAGTACTTC. As protein: CASSFGRRYEQYF.

The V and J genes are TRBV12-5 and TRBJ1-6; perhaps TRBD1 as D (6 bases). Germline loops: CDR1 LGHNT, CDR2 FRNRAP. Trimming shortened V by 1 base and J by 9 bases, and 19 bases separated the two germline ends. This CDR3 has 17 amino acids. DNA for the CDR3: TGTGCTAGTGGTTTGGGCCTCCCACAGGGTCTAGGTTCACCCCTCCACTTT. Its translation: CASGLGLPQGLGSPLHF.

This chain connects TRBV7-9 to TRBJ1-2; a weak D match, TRBD1 (6 bases). The CDR3 has 17 residues. Germline V gene data show CDR1 as SEHNR and CDR2 as FQNEAQ (reference sequence). Trimming stripped 4 bases from V and 2 bases from J, with 20 bases between. The CDR3 region is CASSSPAALGANYGYTF. The CDR3 DNA reads TGTGCCAGCAGCTCTCCCGCGGCACTGGGGGCGAACTATGGCTACACCTTC.

This rearrangement joins TRBV29-1 to TRBJ2-7; D is uncertain. The CDR3 length is 11 residues. Germline CDR1 is SQVTM and CDR2 is ANQGSEA. V shed 7 bases and J shed 6 bases, with 13 bases lying between them. The CDR3 spells CSALHVVEQYF. For the CDR3, the DNA is TGCAGCGCCCTTCACGTAGTCGAGCAGTACTTC.

The gene calls are TRBV7-9 and TRBJ2-7; no definite D call. V was shortened by 4 bases and J by 5 bases, with 9 bases between the two germline ends. Per germline, CDR1 SEHNR and CDR2 FQNEAQ (reference sequence). The CDR3 is 12 residues long. The CDR3 is CASSYQKDEQYF. Written as DNA, the CDR3 is TGTGCCAGCAGCTATCAGAAAGACGAGCAGTACTTC.

The chain combines TRBV5-4 with TRBJ1-1; weak D call: TRBD1 (6 bases). Trimming left V 3 bases short and J 6 bases short, with 12 bases between. This CDR3 spans 13 amino acids. CDR1 and CDR2 from the germline V gene are SGHNT and YYREEE (reference sequence). In DNA form, the CDR3 reads TGTGCCAGCAGCTCAAACAGGGACGCTGAAGCTTTCTTT. Protein product: CASSSNRDAEAFF. The entire variable domain, with the rest obtained from reference TRBV5-4 and TRBJ1-1, is as follows: ETGVTQSPTHLIKTRGQQVTLRCSSQSGHNTVSWYQQALGQGPQFIFQYYREEENGRGNFPPRFSGLQFPNYSSELNVNALELDDSALYLCASSSNRDAEAFFGQGTRLTVV.

The chain links TRBV7-2 to TRBJ1-2; D gene ambiguous. Germline V gene sequence: CDR1 SGHTA, CDR2 FQGNSA. V lost 3 bases, J lost 4 bases, and 9 bases lay in between. This CDR3 has 13 amino acids. CDR3 loop: CASSFGSAYGYTF. The CDR3, as DNA: TGTGCCAGCAGCTTCGGGTCGGCCTATGGCTACACCTTC.

The chain combines TRBV15 with TRBJ2-1; tentatively, D is TRBD2 (5 bases). This CDR3 comprises 17 residues. Deletions cut 4 bases from V and 0 bases from J, with 16 bases between. CDR1 is LNHNV and CDR2 is YYDKDF in the germline V gene (reference sequence). CDR3 nucleotides: TGTGCCACCAGCACATTGACGGGGTTCAGCTCCTACAATGAGCAGTTCTTC. It is translated as CATSTLTGFSSYNEQFF.

The genes are TRBV7-2 and TRBJ2-1; 11 positions agree with TRBD2. The CDR3 totals 15 residues. J lost 10 bases, V lost 4 bases, and 9 bases had no gene match. The germline V gene encodes CDR1 SGHTA and CDR2 FQGNSA. Here the CDR3 DNA reads TGTGCCAGCAGCTCGGCTAGCGGGAGGCGTGAAGAGCAGTTCTTC. Its protein product is CASSSASGRREEQFF.

This clone was observed once. This chain joins TRBV15 and TRBJ2-5, with 12 bases fitting TRBD2. V shed 3 bases and J 5 bases; nucleotides not matched to a gene: 7. This CDR3 has 16 amino acids. Germline V CDR1 and CDR2: LNHNV, YYDKDF (reference sequence). The CDR3 DNA reads as TGTGCCACCAGCAGCGAGACTAGCGGGAGACCGGAGACCCAGTACTTC. This translates into CATSSETSGRPETQYF.

This chain uses TRBV29-1 with TRBJ2-2, with unresolved D. Germline values: CDR1 SQVTM, CDR2 ANQGSEA. There are 11 residues in the CDR3. Trimming pared 3 bases from V and 3 bases from J, leaving 2 bases between. The CDR3 reads CSVDYTGELFF. The DNA for the CDR3 is TGCAGCGTTGATTACACCGGGGAGCTGTTTTTT.

V gene TRBV19 combines with J gene TRBJ2-3; D may be TRBD1 or TRBD2 (5 bases each). V was trimmed by 4 bases and J by 14 bases, leaving 19 bases between them. Germline assignment: CDR1 LNHDA and CDR2 SQIVND (reference sequence). This CDR3 is built from 13 residues. For the CDR3, the DNA is TGTGCCAGTAGTAGGGTTACCGGGGCCCCGGGGTATTTT. Its translation is CASSRVTGAPGYF.

This chain connects TRBV19 to TRBJ2-3; D may be TRBD1 or TRBD2 (5 bases each). This CDR3 comprises 14 residues. The V and J ends lost 8 bases and 2 bases respectively, with 14 bases between them. CDR1 is LNHDA and CDR2 is SQIVND in the germline V gene (reference sequence). The CDR3 is CASATGTTTDTQYF. The CDR3 DNA reads TGTGCCAGTGCCACCGGGACCACCACAGATACGCAGTATTTT.